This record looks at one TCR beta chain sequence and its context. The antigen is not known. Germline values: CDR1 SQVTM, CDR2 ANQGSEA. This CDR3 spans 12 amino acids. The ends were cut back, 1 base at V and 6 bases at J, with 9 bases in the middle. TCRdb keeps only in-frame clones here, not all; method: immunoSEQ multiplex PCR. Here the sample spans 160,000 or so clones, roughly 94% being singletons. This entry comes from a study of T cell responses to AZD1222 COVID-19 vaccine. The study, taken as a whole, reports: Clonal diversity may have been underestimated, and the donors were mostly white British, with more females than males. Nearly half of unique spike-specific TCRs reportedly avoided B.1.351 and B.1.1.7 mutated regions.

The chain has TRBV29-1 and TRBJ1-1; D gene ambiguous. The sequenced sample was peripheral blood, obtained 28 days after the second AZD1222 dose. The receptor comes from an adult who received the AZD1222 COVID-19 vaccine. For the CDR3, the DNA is TGCAGCGTTGAAGGGATTACGCCTGAAGCTTTCTTT. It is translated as CSVEGITPEAFF.